Sequencing of this T cell receptor beta chain was carried out in a study of CD8+CD57+ T cells in acquired aplastic anemia listed by TCRdb under 2018. Regarding the research as a whole: Extracted DNA from sorted CD4+ and CD8+ cells averaged around 3.5 ug, ranging from roughly 0.17 to 30 ug. CD8+CD57+ expansion was defined as frequency above the mean frequency observed in healthy subjects. The investigation overall reported the following: No significant difference in CD8+ Simpson's diversity was found between patients and healthy controls (P=0.060). Roughly 31 CD8+ CDR3 sequences were shared between patients and controls but appeared highly expressed in patients and within their immunodominant clones.

Of note for this clonotype: Its antigen is currently not known. No DNA is shown, since the ends of the CDR3 on it are uncertain; the CDR3 is the one TCRdb lists.

TCR beta VDJ combination and CDR3 sequence profiling used genomic DNA as the template. TCR repertoire sequencing was run on an Illumina HiSeq 2000. Per the authors' processing: TRBV/TRBJ rearrangement plots, CDR3 size and DJ length profiles, and Simpson's diversity index were used to assess repertoires. The most abundant DNA sequence in the deep sequencing data was taken as the immunodominant clone. CDR3 amino acid sequences were screened for sharing across subjects and compared with published repertoires and the VDJdb database. The public reads were quality trimmed at Q25 with fastp and then assembled into clones with MiXCR by TCRdb, keeping productive beta chains. Here each entry gathers all rows of one CDR3 protein and keeps the most common genes and DNA. The V and J calls come from TCRdb's annotation, not from the publication. The sample table holds approximately 250,000 distinct CDR3 sequences, of which around 82% were seen once. The top ten hold approximately 40% of the sample.

Expansion of CD8+CD57+ cells had been shown by flow cytometry in the patients chosen for sequencing. Severe acquired aplastic anemia was diagnosed in all patients according to International Study of Aplastic Anemia and Agranulocytosis and Camitta criteria. At the time blood was sampled, none of the patients had received any therapy. TCR repertoires of sorted CD4+ and CD8+ blood T cells from severe aplastic anemia patients and healthy subjects were deep-sequenced in the study. Patients were enrolled in the USA under clinicaltrials.gov protocols 00001620, 01623167, 00001397, 00071045, 00081523 and 00961064. Ficoll-Paque density gradient centrifugation was used to isolate peripheral blood mononuclear cells. Before DNA extraction, CD4+ and CD8+ T cells were sorted with FACS or magnetic beads. The CDR3 holds 16 amino acids from the cysteine to the phenylalanine. Based on the germline V gene, the CDR1 and CDR2 sequences are SGHTA and FQGNSA.

This sequence was found in a human donor with aplastic anemia. The chain employs TRBV7-2 and TRBJ2-1; the table's D call TRBD1 went unverified against the DNA. Sequences were obtained from sorted CD4+, CD8+, or CD8+CD57+ T cells (not recorded which) from PBMCs. The CDR3 region: CASSWGQGSNYGYKFF.